Presented here are 16 T cell receptor beta chains from one specimen sequenced in a study of CD8 T cells in ankylosing spondylitis. TCRdb processed the 5' RACE reads anew with MiXCR; each CDR3 protein has one entry. The table records more than 250,000 distinct CDR3 sequences, roughly 10% of them present only once. Material for sequencing was blood, either unsorted or a sorted T cell fraction (not recorded which). These receptors came from a female donor with ankylosing spondylitis or in good health (not recorded which).

In this sample, this clonotype turned up many times. This chain connects TRBV4-3 to TRBJ2-1, with D unclear. Per the germline V gene, CDR1 is LGHNA and CDR2 is YSLEER. The CDR3 has 11 residues. V lost 9 bases and J lost 6, with 9 bases in between. CDR3 coding DNA: TGCGCCAGTGGTTTTGGCAATGAGCAGTTCTTC. Protein product: CASGFGNEQFF.

The rearrangement uses TRBV6-5 and TRBJ1-4; D remains unclear. The germline CDR1 and CDR2 sequences are MNHEY and SVGAGI. The CDR3 sequence is 12 residues long. V was clipped by 4 bases and J by 5 bases, with 5 bases between them. Written as DNA, the CDR3 is TGTGCCAGCAGTTCCGGGAATGAAAAACTGTTTTTT. Translating gives CASSSGNEKLFF.

This clonotype was observed at least ten times. The genes are TRBV25-1 and TRBJ2-1; D is perhaps TRBD2 (6 bases). Per the germline V gene, CDR1 is MGHDK and CDR2 is SYGVNS. The CDR3 spans 13 residues. Trimming left V 1 base short and J 8 bases short, with 9 bases between. CDR3 protein: CASSELGGDEQFF. The DNA of the CDR3 is TGTGCCAGCAGTGAATTAGGAGGGGATGAGCAGTTCTTC. The full variable domain, completed using reference TRBV25-1 and TRBJ2-1, is EADIYQTPRYLVIGTGKKITLECSQTMGHDKMYWYQQDPGMELHLIHYSYGVNSTEKGDLSSESTVSRIRTEHFPLTLESARPSHTSQYLCASSELGGDEQFFGPGTRLTVL.

The chain has TRBV5-1 and TRBJ2-2; D is unresolved. V lost 3 bases, J lost 5 bases, and 14 bases lay in between. The CDR3 runs to 15 residues. Germline loops: CDR1 SGHRS, CDR2 YFSETQ. The CDR3 spells CASSSGGLRTGELFF. CDR3 bases: TGCGCCAGCAGCTCGGGCGGTCTTAGGACCGGGGAGCTGTTTTTT. Full variable domain (outside the CDR3, taken from reference TRBV5-1 and TRBJ2-2): KAGVTQTPRYLIKTRGQQVTLSCSPISGHRSVSWYQQTPGQGLQFLFEYFSETQRNKGNFPGRFSGRQFSNSRSEMNVSTLELGDSALYLCASSSGGLRTGELFFGEGSRLTVL.

This clonotype has ten or more counts. The chain links TRBV20-1 to TRBJ1-4, with 7 bases matching TRBD1. Germline V gene data show CDR1 as DFQATT and CDR2 as SNEGSKA (reference sequence). The trim removed 4 bases at V and 7 bases at J, leaving 9 bases unmatched. CDR3 length equals 14 residues. The CDR3: CSATDRAYAEKLFF. DNA of the CDR3: TGCAGTGCTACTGACAGGGCATACGCTGAAAAACTGTTTTTT.

This clonotype was detected only a few times. V and J are TRBV20-1 and TRBJ1-6; the D is unclear. The CDR3 spans 15 residues. Trimming stripped 7 bases from V and 0 bases from J, with 13 bases between. Germline V gene data show CDR1 as DFQATT and CDR2 as SNEGSKA (reference sequence). CDR3 DNA sequence: TGCAGTGTCCCCCTGGGTTTCTCCTATAATTCACCCCTCCACTTT. This gives the protein CSVPLGFSYNSPLHF.

In its sample, this clonotype was seen many times. The CDR3 DNA follows: TGCAGCGTTAATGGGCCGGGGATTCGGCTTAATGAGCAGTTCTTC. Its protein product is CSVNGPGIRLNEQFF. The chain employs TRBV29-1 and TRBJ2-1, with D possibly TRBD2 on 5 matching bases. The CDR3 totals 15 residues. CDR1 and CDR2 from the germline V gene are SQVTM and ANQGSEA. Between the trimmed V and J ends, which lost 5 bases and 7 bases, there was a span of 21 bases.

The chain is built from TRBV3-1 and TRBJ2-1; 9 bases agree with TRBD1. The V gene end was trimmed by 8 bases and the J gene end by 9 bases; junction bases not matched to a gene: 11. CDR3 length: 14 residues. Germline V gene data show CDR1 as LGHDT and CDR2 as YNNKEL (reference sequence). CDR3 nucleotides: TGTGCCAGCGCCCACCGGGACAGGGCGTCTGAGCAGTTCTTC. Its protein is CASAHRDRASEQFF.

CDR3 protein: CASSYSGASGGILPGTQYF. CDR3 bases: TGTGCCAGCAGTTACTCCGGAGCTAGCGGGGGGATCCTCCCAGGGACCCAGTACTTC. V usage is TRBV6-5 and J usage is TRBJ2-5, with 11 bases aligning to TRBD2. Germline V lookup: CDR1 MNHEY, CDR2 SVGAGI. J lost 7 bases, V lost 0 bases, and 16 bases had no gene match. The CDR3 consists of 19 residues.

This sequence joins TRBV29-1 and TRBJ2-7; D remains ambiguous. The CDR3 is 11 residues long. Germline V lookup: CDR1 SQVTM, CDR2 ANQGSEA. Between the trimmed V and J ends, which lost 4 bases and 7 bases, there was a span of 11 bases. The CDR3 spells CSVGRDREQYF. The CDR3 nucleotides read TGCAGCGTTGGACGAGACCGGGAGCAGTACTTC.

This clonotype was seen repeatedly, ten times or more. The chain recombines TRBV5-1 with TRBJ2-1; 9 nucleotides agree with TRBD2. CDR3 length: 16 residues. V lost 4 bases to trimming and J lost 5 bases; unmatched junction nucleotides: 10. Germline assignment: CDR1 SGHRS and CDR2 YFSETQ. CDR3 protein: CASSPLGLAGNNEQFF. The CDR3 coding sequence is TGCGCCAGCAGCCCCCTGGGGCTAGCGGGGAACAATGAGCAGTTCTTC.

A few counts support this clonotype. The genes are TRBV15 and TRBJ2-5; 12 nucleotides match TRBD2. Germline CDR1 and CDR2: LNHNV and YYDKDF (reference sequence). Trimming at V came to 1 base and at J to 5 bases, leaving 5 bases not matched to a gene. The CDR3 loop spans 16 amino acids. CDR3 in amino acids: CATSRATSGRFETQYF. CDR3 in DNA: TGTGCCACCAGCAGAGCTACTAGCGGGAGGTTTGAGACCCAGTACTTC. Filled out from reference TRBV15 and TRBJ2-5, the complete variable domain reads DAMVIQNPRYQVTQFGKPVTLSCSQTLNHNVMYWYQQKSSQAPKLLFHYYDKDFNNEADTPDNFQSRRPNTSFCFLDIRSPGLGDTAMYLCATSRATSGRFETQYFGPGTRLLVL.

In its sample, this clonotype was seen a few times. The chain combines TRBV2 with TRBJ2-7, with a weak D call TRBD2 (5 bases). This CDR3 has 12 residues. The germline V gene has CDR1 SNHLY and CDR2 FYNNEI. V gave up 3 bases and J gave up 4 bases, with 7 bases separating them. This CDR3 reads CASSDGMYEQYF. The CDR3 region has the DNA TGTGCCAGCAGTGACGGGATGTACGAGCAGTACTTC.

The CDR3 nucleotides read TGTGCCAGCAGTGACCTGACAGCCCTAAAAGAGACCCAGTACTTC. Translated, it gives CASSDLTALKETQYF. The chain combines TRBV2 with TRBJ2-5; D might be TRBD1 (5 bases). The germline V gene has CDR1 SNHLY and CDR2 FYNNEI. This CDR3 region has 15 residues. The V end was cut by 3 bases, the J end by 3 bases, with 14 bases between.

This clonotype was found many times. This chain links TRBV28 with TRBJ1-1, with 7 bases lining up with TRBD1. J gave up 7 bases and V 6 bases, and 11 bases lay outside the gene matches. Germline CDR1 reads MDHEN; CDR2 reads SYDVKM. The CDR3 is 14 residues long. The CDR3 DNA reads as TGTGCCAGCAGCCCCAGACAGGGTTGGGGTGAAGCTTTCTTT. This translates into CASSPRQGWGEAFF.

This chain uses TRBV2 with TRBJ2-5; D might be TRBD1 or TRBD2, each matching 5 bases. The CDR3 has 13 residues. V lost 4 bases to trimming and J lost 4 bases, with 10 bases between them. The germline V gene encodes CDR1 SNHLY and CDR2 FYNNEI. In DNA form, the CDR3 reads TGTGCCAGCAGTGGATCGGGACCAGAGACCCAGTACTTC. This codes for CASSGSGPETQYF.